This is a list of T cell receptor beta chains from one sample in a study of blood T cell repertoires in COVID-19. TCRdb's copy holds only in-frame clones and misses some; the assay was immunoSEQ multiplex PCR. This table holds 500,000 to 600,000 clones, roughly 89% found once. Sequencing was carried out using peripheral blood. The receptor source for this set is a woman between 50 and 59 years old with COVID-19, enrolled during active disease. CDR3s include the opening cysteine and the closing phenylalanine or tryptophan. The order of the fields is D gene, V gene, J gene, clone size, CDR3 DNA, CDR3 protein. The D gene is left open where the match is weak. Clone sizes are given selectively: once, few, many, or a class where the clone is expanded.

>TRBD1|TRBV2|TRBJ1-1|.
TGTGCCAGCATTACTGGGACAGGGCCAGTCATGAACACTGAAGCTTTCTTT
CASITGTGPVMNTEAFF
>.|TRBV29-1|TRBJ2-7|.
TGCAGCGTTGAATATAATGTGGGAGCCGAGCAGTACTTC
CSVEYNVGAEQYF
>.|TRBV24-1|TRBJ2-7|.
TGTGCCACCAGTGCGGCGGGGCGCGAGCAGTACTTC
CATSAAGREQYF
>TRBD1|TRBV5-5|TRBJ2-7|.
TGTGCCAGCAGCCTCTCGGGACAGGGCTACGAGCAGTACTTC
CASSLSGQGYEQYF
>.|TRBV7-9|TRBJ1-1|.
TGTGCCAGCAGTGTAGCAGGGGCATCGACTGAAGCTTTCTTT
CASSVAGASTEAFF
>TRBD1|TRBV6-5|TRBJ1-2|.
TGTGCCAGCACCACACCGAGACAGGGGAACTATGGCTACACCTTC
CASTTPRQGNYGYTF
>.|TRBV15|TRBJ2-2|.
TGTGCCACCAGCACCCGCGAGGGGGCCGGGGAGCTGTTTTTT
CATSTREGAGELFF
>.|TRBV5-1|TRBJ2-2|.
TGCGCCAGCCGAGAGAACACCGGGGAGCTGTTTTTT
CASRENTGELFF
>.|TRBV6-5|TRBJ2-5|.
TGTGCCAGCAGTTACTTAGACCAAGAGACCCAGTACTTC
CASSYLDQETQYF
>.|TRBV20-1|TRBJ2-4|.
TGCAGTGCTAGTAATCGTGAACTAGCCAAAAACATTCAGTACTTC
CSASNRELAKNIQYF
>TRBD1|TRBV24-1|TRBJ2-3|few
TGTGCCACCAGTGCTCCAACCGGGACAGTCGATACGCAGTATTTT
CATSAPTGTVDTQYF
>TRBD2|TRBV29-1|TRBJ2-2|.
TGCAGCGTGGGACTACCAGCGAACACCGGGGAGCTGTTTTTT
CSVGLPANTGELFF
>.|TRBV2|TRBJ2-3|.
TGTGCCAGCAGCAGCGGGTCAGGATTTAGCACAGATACGCAGTATTTT
CASSSGSGFSTDTQYF
>TRBD1|TRBV27|TRBJ2-7|once
TGTGCCAGCAGTTTCTTCGCAGGGGGCGAATACGAGCAGTACTTC
CASSFFAGGEYEQYF
>.|TRBV2|TRBJ2-2|.
TGTGCCAGCAGCCCGACAGTCAACACCGGGGAGCTGTTTTTT
CASSPTVNTGELFF
>.|TRBV12-5|TRBJ2-5|.
TGTGCTAGTGCAGGACTGTTTCAAGAGACCCAGTACTTC
CASAGLFQETQYF
>TRBD2|TRBV28|TRBJ2-5|.
TGTGCCAGCAGTTTGAAGCGGGGGGGCGTGGAGACCCAGTACTTC
CASSLKRGGVETQYF
>.|TRBV29-1|TRBJ1-2|once
TGCAGCGTTGAAGTCCCCGGGGACTACACCTTC
CSVEVPGDYTF
>TRBD2|TRBV15|TRBJ2-3|.
TGTGCCACCAGCAGAGGCTCGGGGGGGCTTCCCACGCAGTATTTT
CATSRGSGGLPTQYF
>.|TRBV9|TRBJ2-2|.
TGTGCCAGCAGCGTAGTCGGGAACACCGGGGAGCTGTTTTTT
CASSVVGNTGELFF
>.|TRBV7-9|TRBJ1-2|few
TGTGCCAGCAGCCCTACCAACTATGGCTACACCTTC
CASSPTNYGYTF
>.|TRBV29-1|TRBJ1-1|.
TGCAGCGTTATACAGGGTGCGAACACTGAAGCTTTCTTT
CSVIQGANTEAFF
>.|TRBV19|TRBJ2-5|.
TGTGCCAGTAGTATAGGGACTCTCGAGACCCAGTACTTC
CASSIGTLETQYF
>.|TRBV19|TRBJ1-2|.
TGTGCCAGTAGAGATACTCTACCTAACTATGGCTACACCTTC
CASRDTLPNYGYTF
>TRBD2|TRBV5-1|TRBJ2-3|.
TGCGCCAGCAGCTTGATGGGTGGCGGGGGGGCCACAGATACGCAGTATTTT
CASSLMGGGGATDTQYF
>TRBD1|TRBV7-3|TRBJ2-2|.
TGTGCCAGCAGCCGCCAGGGGGCCAACACCGGGGAGCTGTTTTTT
CASSRQGANTGELFF
>TRBD2|TRBV6-6|TRBJ2-1|.
TGTGCCAGCAGTCATACTAGCGGGGCCGGCAATGAGCAGTTCTTC
CASSHTSGAGNEQFF
>.|TRBV18|TRBJ1-1|.
TGTGCCAGCTCTCACCAGGGAGGTGGGACTGAAGCTTTCTTT
CASSHQGGGTEAFF
>TRBD1|TRBV30|TRBJ1-1|.
TGTGCCTGGAGTCACCGGGACAGGGGCACTGAAGCTTTCTTT
CAWSHRDRGTEAFF
>.|TRBV7-2|TRBJ2-7|.
TGTGCCAGCAGACGCACGGAGAGCTACGAGCAGTACTTC
CASRRTESYEQYF
>.|TRBV30|TRBJ1-6|few
TGTGCCTGGAGTCTAGACCAGTCCTTTGGAGATTCACCCCTCCACTTT
CAWSLDQSFGDSPLHF
>TRBD1|TRBV11-2|TRBJ1-2|once
TGTGCCAGCAGCGGGGACAGGGTGGGCGGCTACACCTTC
CASSGDRVGGYTF
>.|TRBV20-1|TRBJ1-2|.
TGCAGTGTCGGTGGCCGACTAGGCTACACCTTC
CSVGGRLGYTF
>.|TRBV9|TRBJ2-3|.
TGTGCCAGCAGCGTAACACCCGGGGGGCACACAGATACGCAGTATTTT
CASSVTPGGHTDTQYF
>.|TRBV5-1|TRBJ2-7|.
TGCGCCAGCAGCTTGGATCAGTCCTACGAGCAGTACTTC
CASSLDQSYEQYF
>TRBD1|TRBV7-6|TRBJ1-2|once
TGTGCCAGCAGCTTCGGGACAGGGTACAATGGCTACACCTTC
CASSFGTGYNGYTF
>.|TRBV3-1/TRBV3-2|TRBJ2-7|.
TGTGCCAGCAGCCCCCCGGGACTCTTTTACGAGCAGTACTTC
CASSPPGLFYEQYF
>TRBD1|TRBV30|TRBJ1-2|.
TGTGCCTGGAGTCGACCTCGCTTGATACGGGACAGCTATGGCTACACCTTC
CAWSRPRLIRDSYGYTF
>TRBD1|TRBV7-9|TRBJ1-1|.
TGTGCCAGCAGCTTACCGCGGACAGGGGAGACTGAAGCTTTCTTT
CASSLPRTGETEAFF
>TRBD1|TRBV19|TRBJ1-5|.
TGTGCCAGTAGTATAGGGACAGGGAGCAATCAGCCCCAGCATTTT
CASSIGTGSNQPQHF
>.|TRBV4-1|TRBJ2-5|.
TGCGCCAGCAGCCAAGGGGCCACTGGGGAGACCCAGTACTTC
CASSQGATGETQYF
>TRBD2|TRBV3-1/TRBV3-2|TRBJ2-3|few
TGTGCCAGCAGCCTACCCTCTAGCGGGGGAGGGGGGGATACGCAGTATTTT
CASSLPSSGGGGDTQYF
>.|TRBV24-1|TRBJ1-3|.
TGTGCCACCAGTGGTCCCGAGGGCTCTGGAAACACCATATATTTT
CATSGPEGSGNTIYF
>.|TRBV2|TRBJ1-2|.
TGTGCCAGCAGTGAAAGTAGGGGGGGCGCGCGCTATGGCTACACCTTC
CASSESRGGARYGYTF
>TRBD2|TRBV6-5|TRBJ2-5|.
TGTGCCAGCAAGGTATGGACTAGTCGTCAAGAGACCCAGTACTTC
CASKVWTSRQETQYF
>.|TRBV2|TRBJ1-6|.
TGTGCCAGCAGGGGGCCGAGCTCCTATAATTCACCCCTCCACTTT
CASRGPSSYNSPLHF